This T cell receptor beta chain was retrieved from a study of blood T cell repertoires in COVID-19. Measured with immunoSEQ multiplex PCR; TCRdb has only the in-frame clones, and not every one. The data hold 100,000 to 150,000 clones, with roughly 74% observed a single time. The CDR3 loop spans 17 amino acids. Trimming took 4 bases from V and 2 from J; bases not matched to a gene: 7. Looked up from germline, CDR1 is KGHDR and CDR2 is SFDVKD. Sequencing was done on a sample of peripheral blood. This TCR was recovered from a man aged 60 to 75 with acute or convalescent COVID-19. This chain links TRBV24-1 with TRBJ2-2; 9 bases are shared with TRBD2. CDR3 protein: CATSDPSGGFNTGELFF. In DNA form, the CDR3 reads TGTGCCACCAGTGACCCCAGCGGGGGGTTTAACACCGGGGAGCTGTTTTTT.